What follows are 24 T cell receptor beta chains derived from one specimen sequenced in a study of radiotherapy plus CTLA-4 blockade in lung cancer. Here immunoSEQ multiplex PCR was the method, and the copy in TCRdb shows in-frame clones only, minus some. In the table there are roughly 66,000 clones, about 83% of which are singletons. The sequenced sample was peripheral blood, obtained from a patient treated with radiotherapy plus ipilimumab. These receptors were obtained from a human donor with non-small cell lung cancer who had a partial response to radiotherapy plus ipilimumab.

This clone was observed a handful of times. The J gene is TRBJ1-1, the V gene TRBV11-2; the match to TRBD1 covers 7 bases. CDR1 and CDR2 (germline): SGHAT, FQNNGV. V was clipped by 6 bases and J by 8 bases; unmatched bases: 12. The CDR3 has 14 amino acids. The CDR3 DNA reads as TGTGCCAGCAGAACTGACAGGGCCACAATCGAAGCTTTCTTT. Translation gives CASRTDRATIEAFF.

Here the CDR3 DNA reads TGTGCCAGCAGTTTTCGGCAGGTCTATCAGCCCCAGCATTTT. This codes for CASSFRQVYQPQHF. The V gene is TRBV28, the J gene TRBJ1-5, with unresolved D. Germline V gene sequence: CDR1 MDHEN, CDR2 SYDVKM. The CDR3 has 14 residues. V was trimmed by 3 bases and J by 5 bases, leaving 11 bases between them.

This sequence joins TRBV28 and TRBJ1-3, with a possible D match to TRBD1 (5 bases). Trimming removed 2 bases at V and 4 bases at J, with 12 bases between. The CDR3 is 15 amino acids. Germline-derived CDR1 and CDR2 are MDHEN and SYDVKM. The CDR3 bases are TGTGCCAGCAGTTTAAGCGGGGGTAGGGGAAACACCATATATTTT. Protein: CASSLSGGRGNTIYF.

V and J are TRBV27 and TRBJ1-4; 7 nucleotides line up with TRBD1. The CDR3 totals 16 residues. Trimming at V came to 4 bases and at J to 6 bases, leaving 11 bases not matched to a gene. The V gene's germline CDR1 is MNHEY and CDR2 SMNVEV (reference sequence). CDR3 sequence reads: CASSSNTGAEDEKLFF. The CDR3 DNA reads TGTGCCAGCAGTTCAAACACAGGGGCGGAGGATGAAAAACTGTTTTTT.

The chain carries TRBV2 and TRBJ2-4; the match to TRBD2 covers 7 bases. With V trimmed by 6 bases and J by 0 bases, 11 bases remained unmatched. The CDR3 consists of 17 residues. From germline, CDR1 is SNHLY and CDR2 FYNNEI. The CDR3 sequence is CASRISTGGIAKNIQYF. The DNA for the CDR3 is TGTGCCAGCAGAATATCTACCGGGGGGATAGCCAAAAACATTCAGTACTTC.

The V call is TRBV11-3, the J call TRBJ2-1; no reliable D call. V was trimmed by 5 bases and J by 7 bases, leaving 18 bases between them. The CDR3 totals 15 residues. CDR1 is SGHNT and CDR2 is YENEEA in the germline V gene. The CDR3 DNA sequence: TGTGCCAGCAGCCGCCGCGAGGTGGTAGGAAATGAGCAGTTCTTC. Translated, it gives CASSRREVVGNEQFF.

This chain joins TRBV5-1 and TRBJ2-5; no clear D gene. Germline-derived CDR1 and CDR2 are SGHRS and YFSETQ. This CDR3 comprises 14 residues. Trimming took 0 bases from V and 4 from J, leaving 10 bases between them. CDR3 nucleotides: TGCGCCAGCAGCTTGGGGTCAGGTCTAGAGACCCAGTACTTC. As protein: CASSLGSGLETQYF. Looking up the rest from reference TRBV5-1 and TRBJ2-5 gives the full variable domain: KAGVTQTPRYLIKTRGQQVTLSCSPISGHRSVSWYQQTPGQGLQFLFEYFSETQRNKGNFPGRFSGRQFSNSRSEMNVSTLELGDSALYLCASSLGSGLETQYFGPGTRLLVL.

The chain's CDR3 is CASVGWGRTGELFF. DNA of the CDR3: TGTGCCAGTGTAGGATGGGGGCGGACCGGGGAGCTGTTTTTT. The chain employs TRBV19 and TRBJ2-2; a weak D match, TRBD1 (6 bases). The CDR3 is 14 amino acids. Germline V gene lookup returns CDR1 LNHDA and CDR2 SQIVND (reference sequence). V gave up 8 bases and J gave up 5 bases, with 15 bases separating them.

The rearrangement joins TRBV18 to TRBJ2-7, with 9 bases fitting TRBD1. The CDR3 has 15 residues. With 2 bases clipped from V and 3 bases from J, the junction kept 5 bases outside the gene matches. Germline V gene data show CDR1 as KGHSH and CDR2 as LQKENI. CDR3 DNA sequence: TGTGCCAGCTCACCAGAGACAGGGGGGATCTACGAGCAGTACTTC. This gives the protein CASSPETGGIYEQYF.

This chain connects TRBV2 to TRBJ2-5; the match to TRBD1 covers 7 bases. The germline V gene encodes CDR1 SNHLY and CDR2 FYNNEI. V lost 8 bases to trimming and J lost 2 bases; unmatched junction nucleotides: 11. The CDR3 has 15 residues. The CDR3 nucleotides read TGTGCCAGCTCGGCAGGGGGAGCTGTGCAAGAGACCCAGTACTTC. It specifies CASSAGGAVQETQYF.

The V call is TRBV4-1, the J call TRBJ1-2; 7 bases agree with TRBD1. From germline, CDR1 is MGHRA and CDR2 YSYEKL. The J segment lost 5 bases and the V segment lost 4 bases, leaving 10 bases of the junction unmatched. The CDR3 extends over 15 amino acids. CDR3 DNA: TGCGCCAGCAGCCGAACGTCCCGGGACAGTTATGGCTACACCTTC. Its protein is CASSRTSRDSYGYTF.

This chain connects TRBV7-2 to TRBJ2-7; 9 bases line up with TRBD2. V shed 11 bases, J shed 2 bases, and the junction held 16 bases outside the gene matches. CDR1 and CDR2 from the germline V gene are SGHTA and FQGNSA. The CDR3 has 16 amino acids. CDR3 loop: CADSRAVAGAPYEQYF. The CDR3 bases are TGTGCCGACTCGCGGGCCGTAGCGGGAGCCCCCTACGAGCAGTACTTC.

The gene calls are TRBV7-9 and TRBJ2-7; 7 nucleotides line up with TRBD1. V shed 5 bases and J 0 bases; nucleotides not matched to a gene: 10. Per germline, CDR1 SEHNR and CDR2 FQNEAQ (reference sequence). The CDR3 sequence is 16 residues long. Written as DNA, the CDR3 is TGTGCCAGCAGCCCCCGACAGGGTACAGGCTCCTACGAGCAGTACTTC. Translated, it gives CASSPRQGTGSYEQYF.

The chain is built from TRBV2 and TRBJ2-7, with a tentative D call TRBD2 (6 bases). CDR3 size: 12 residues. The V gene's germline CDR1 is SNHLY and CDR2 FYNNEI. Trimming took off 8 bases at V and 4 bases at J, with 12 bases between the two ends. As DNA, the CDR3 is TGTGCCAGCGAGCTAGCGCGTTACGAGCAGTACTTC. It encodes CASELARYEQYF.

J is TRBJ1-2 and V is TRBV5-1; D possibly corresponds to TRBD1 (5 bases). The CDR3 contains 13 residues. V lost 0 bases, J lost 7 bases, and 10 bases lay in between. The germline CDR1 and CDR2 sequences are SGHRS and YFSETQ. CDR3 bases: TGCGCCAGCAGCTTGGACAGGCTTATTGGCTACACCTTC. It encodes CASSLDRLIGYTF.

The chain is built from TRBV19 and TRBJ1-5; 7 bases agree with TRBD1. The length of the CDR3 is 13 residues. Germline loops: CDR1 LNHDA, CDR2 SQIVND (reference sequence). Trimming took 3 bases from V and 5 from J; bases not matched to a gene: 1. The CDR3 DNA is TGTGCCAGTAGTATTCAGGGGGATCAGCCCCAGCATTTT. Amino acids: CASSIQGDQPQHF. Based on the CDR3 plus reference TRBV19 and TRBJ1-5, the full variable domain is DGGITQSPKYLFRKEGQNVTLSCEQNLNHDAMYWYRQDPGQGLRLIYYSQIVNDFQKGDIAEGYSVSREKKESFPLTVTSAQKNPTAFYLCASSIQGDQPQHFGDGTRLSIL.

The rearrangement links TRBV13 to TRBJ2-2; TRBD2 aligns across 7 bases. Germline trimming cut 1 base from V and 6 bases from J; bases unmatched to any gene: 8. CDR1 is PRHDT, CDR2 FYEKMQ, per germline (reference sequence). The CDR3 runs to 16 residues. CDR3 nucleotides: TGTGCCAGCAGCTTAGAGCGGGGCCTACTTTCCGGGGAGCTGTTTTTT. Residues: CASSLERGLLSGELFF.

This chain uses TRBV13 with TRBJ2-1, with D perhaps TRBD2 (5 bases). This CDR3 has 11 amino acids. The germline CDR1 and CDR2 sequences are PRHDT and FYEKMQ (reference sequence). Trimming took off 1 base at V and 10 bases at J, with 5 bases between the two ends. CDR3 nucleotides: TGTGCCAGCAGCTTAGAGCGGGAGCAGTTCTTC. Translation: CASSLEREQFF.

The rearrangement links TRBV7-2 to TRBJ2-3; weak D call: TRBD2 (5 bases). Germline V gene data show CDR1 as SGHTA and CDR2 as FQGNSA. V shed 1 base and J shed 8 bases, with 10 bases lying between them. The CDR3 has 13 amino acids. The CDR3 DNA reads TGTGCCAGCAGCTTAGTTCGGGGTGGTACGCAGTATTTT. As protein: CASSLVRGGTQYF.

The V gene is TRBV13, the J gene TRBJ2-3; 9 bases agree with TRBD2. V shed 5 bases, J shed 2 bases, and the junction held 8 bases outside the gene matches. The CDR3 totals 16 residues. The germline V gene encodes CDR1 PRHDT and CDR2 FYEKMQ (reference sequence). CDR3 nucleotides: TGTGCCAGCAGCGACATGACTAGCGGTTACACAGATACGCAGTATTTT. Its translation: CASSDMTSGYTDTQYF.

This chain joins TRBV29-1 and TRBJ2-3; 10 bases fit TRBD2. Germline-derived CDR1 and CDR2 are SQVTM and ANQGSEA. Germline trimming cut 1 base from V and 1 base from J; bases unmatched to any gene: 11. The CDR3 loop spans 18 amino acids. The CDR3 here is CSVEGGGLAHGRTDTQYF. The CDR3 DNA is TGCAGCGTTGAAGGGGGGGGACTAGCGCACGGACGCACAGATACGCAGTATTTT.

The chain couples TRBV7-2 to TRBJ2-1; perhaps TRBD2 as D (5 bases). CDR3 length: 14 residues. Per the germline V gene, CDR1 is SGHTA and CDR2 is FQGNSA. V shed 5 bases and J shed 8 bases, with 16 bases lying between them. CDR3 loop: CASSLTRGWDEQFF. Written as DNA, the CDR3 is TGTGCCAGCAGCCTAACCCGGGGTTGGGATGAGCAGTTCTTC.

This clone was seen more than once but under ten times. The chain uses TRBV7-2 and TRBJ2-3; 7 bases align to TRBD1. V shed 6 bases, J shed 2 bases, and the junction held 5 bases outside the gene matches. This CDR3 region has 14 residues. Germline assignment: CDR1 SGHTA and CDR2 FQGNSA. The CDR3, as DNA: TGTGCCAGCAGATCGACAGGGTACACAGATACGCAGTATTTT. Amino acid sequence: CASRSTGYTDTQYF. Based on the CDR3 plus reference TRBV7-2 and TRBJ2-3, the full variable domain is GAGVSQSPSNKVTEKGKDVELRCDPISGHTALYWYRQSLGQGLEFLIYFQGNSAPDKSGLPSDRFSAERTGGSVSTLTIQRTQQEDSAVYLCASRSTGYTDTQYFGPGTRLTVL.

The genes are TRBV2 and TRBJ1-4, with D hard to call. CDR1 and CDR2 from the germline V gene are SNHLY and FYNNEI. CDR3 size: 14 residues. The ends were cut back, 8 bases at V and 8 bases at J, with 18 bases in the middle. The CDR3 DNA reads as TGTGCCAGCTCCGGCCCCGCCCCGGGGGAAAAACTGTTTTTT. Translated: CASSGPAPGEKLFF. Variable domain in full (rest from reference TRBV2 and TRBJ1-4): EPEVTQTPSHQVTQMGQEVILRCVPISNHLYFYWYRQILGQKVEFLVSFYNNEISEKSEIFDDQFSVERPDGSNFTLKIRSTKLEDSAMYFCASSGPAPGEKLFFGSGTQLSVL.